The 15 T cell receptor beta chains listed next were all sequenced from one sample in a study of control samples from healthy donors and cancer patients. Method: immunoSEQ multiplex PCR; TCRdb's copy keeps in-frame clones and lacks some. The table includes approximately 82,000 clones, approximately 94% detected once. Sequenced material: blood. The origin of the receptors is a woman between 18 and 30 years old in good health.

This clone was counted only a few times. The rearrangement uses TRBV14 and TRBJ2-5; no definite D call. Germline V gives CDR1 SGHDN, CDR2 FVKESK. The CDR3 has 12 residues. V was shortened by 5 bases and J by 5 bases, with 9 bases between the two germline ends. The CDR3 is CASSSSGETQYF. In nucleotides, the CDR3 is TGTGCCAGCAGCTCCTCCGGGGAGACCCAGTACTTC.

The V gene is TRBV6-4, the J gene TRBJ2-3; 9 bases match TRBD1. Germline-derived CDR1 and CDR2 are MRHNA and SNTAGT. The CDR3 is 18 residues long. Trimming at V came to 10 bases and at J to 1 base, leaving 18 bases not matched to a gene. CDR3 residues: CANSNRDRANLCTDTQYF. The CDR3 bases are TGTGCCAACTCAAACCGGGACAGGGCAAATCTATGCACAGATACGCAGTATTTT.

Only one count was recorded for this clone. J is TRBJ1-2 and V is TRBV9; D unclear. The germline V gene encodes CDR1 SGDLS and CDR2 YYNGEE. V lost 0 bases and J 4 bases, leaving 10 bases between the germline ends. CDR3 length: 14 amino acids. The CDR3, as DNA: TGTGCCAGCAGCGTAGCCTCAGAGGGCTATGGCTACACCTTC. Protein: CASSVASEGYGYTF.

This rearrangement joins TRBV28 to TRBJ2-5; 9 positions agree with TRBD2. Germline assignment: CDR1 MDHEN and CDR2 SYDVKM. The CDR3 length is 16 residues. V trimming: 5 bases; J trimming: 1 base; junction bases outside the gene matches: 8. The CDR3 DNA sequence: TGTGCCAGCAGTCCCCGGCTAGCGGGAAGCCAAGAGACCCAGTACTTC. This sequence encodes CASSPRLAGSQETQYF.

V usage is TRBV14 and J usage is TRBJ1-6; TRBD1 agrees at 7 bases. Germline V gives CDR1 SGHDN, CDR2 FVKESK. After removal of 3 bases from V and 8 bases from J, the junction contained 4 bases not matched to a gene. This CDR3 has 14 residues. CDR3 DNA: TGTGCCAGCAGCCATGTGGGACAGTATTCACCCCTCCACTTT. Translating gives CASSHVGQYSPLHF.

The DNA of the CDR3 is TGTGCCAGCAGTCACTCGGATACGCAGTATTTT. It yields the protein CASSHSDTQYF. This sequence joins TRBV28 and TRBJ2-3, with no clear D. Trimming cost V 5 bases and J 6 bases, with 6 bases left between them. CDR3 length equals 11 residues. CDR1 is MDHEN, CDR2 SYDVKM, per germline.

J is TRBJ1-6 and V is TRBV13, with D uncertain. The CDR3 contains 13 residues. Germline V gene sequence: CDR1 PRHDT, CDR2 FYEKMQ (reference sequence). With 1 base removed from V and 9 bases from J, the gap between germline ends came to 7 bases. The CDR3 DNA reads TGTGCCAGCAGCTTAGCATCGGGTTCACCCCTCCACTTT. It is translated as CASSLASGSPLHF.

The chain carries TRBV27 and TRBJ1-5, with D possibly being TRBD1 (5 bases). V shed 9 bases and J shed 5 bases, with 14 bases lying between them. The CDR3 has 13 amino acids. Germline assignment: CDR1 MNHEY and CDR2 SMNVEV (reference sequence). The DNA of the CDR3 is TGTGCCAGTAAGTTACAGGAGGATCAGCCCCAGCATTTT. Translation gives CASKLQEDQPQHF.

This CDR3 is CASSHSDRNSPLHF. The DNA of the CDR3 is TGTGCCAGCAGCCATTCGGACCGTAATTCACCCCTCCACTTT. The chain employs TRBV3-1 (or the pseudogene TRBV3-2) and TRBJ1-6; unclear D gene. From germline, CDR1 is LGHDT and CDR2 YNNKEL (reference sequence). The CDR3 loop spans 14 amino acids. V was shortened by 3 bases and J by 6 bases, with 9 bases between the two germline ends.

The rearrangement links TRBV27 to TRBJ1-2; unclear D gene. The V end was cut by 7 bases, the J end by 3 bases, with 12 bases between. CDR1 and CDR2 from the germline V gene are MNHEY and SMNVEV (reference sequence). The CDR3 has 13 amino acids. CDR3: CASTPSVDYGYTF. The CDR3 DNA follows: TGTGCCAGCACTCCCTCCGTCGACTATGGCTACACCTTC.

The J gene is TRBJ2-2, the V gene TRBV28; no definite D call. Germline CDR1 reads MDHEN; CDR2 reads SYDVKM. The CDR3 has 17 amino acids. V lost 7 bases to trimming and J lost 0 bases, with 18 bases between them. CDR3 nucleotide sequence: TGTGCCAGCACGCTAGAACCATCGTTCGCGAACACCGGGGAGCTGTTTTTT. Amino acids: CASTLEPSFANTGELFF.

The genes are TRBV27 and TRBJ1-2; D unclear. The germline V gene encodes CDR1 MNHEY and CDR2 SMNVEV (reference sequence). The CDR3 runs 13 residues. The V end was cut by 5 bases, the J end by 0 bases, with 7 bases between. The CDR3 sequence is CASSTVANYGYTF. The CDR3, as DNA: TGTGCCAGCAGTACAGTTGCTAACTATGGCTACACCTTC.

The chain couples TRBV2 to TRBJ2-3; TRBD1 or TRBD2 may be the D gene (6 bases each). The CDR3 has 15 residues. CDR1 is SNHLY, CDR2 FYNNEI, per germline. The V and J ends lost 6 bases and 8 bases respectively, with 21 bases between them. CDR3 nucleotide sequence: TGTGCCAGCAGGCGAGATAGGGGGTGGGGAGGTACGCAGTATTTT. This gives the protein CASRRDRGWGGTQYF.

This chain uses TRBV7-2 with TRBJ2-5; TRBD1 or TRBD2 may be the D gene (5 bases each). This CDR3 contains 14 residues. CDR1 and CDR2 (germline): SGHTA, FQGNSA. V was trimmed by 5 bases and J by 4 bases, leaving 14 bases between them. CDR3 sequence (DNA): TGTGCCAGCAGCCCAAGCCCAGGGAGAGAGACCCAGTACTTC. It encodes CASSPSPGRETQYF.

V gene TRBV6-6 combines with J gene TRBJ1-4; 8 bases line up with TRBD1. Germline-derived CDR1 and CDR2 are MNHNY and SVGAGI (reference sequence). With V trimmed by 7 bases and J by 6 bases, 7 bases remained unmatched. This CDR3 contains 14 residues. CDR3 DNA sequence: TGTGCCAGCAACCAGGACAGGGCTGATGAAAAACTGTTTTTT. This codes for CASNQDRADEKLFF.